Sequencing of this T cell receptor beta chain was carried out in a study of molecular identifiers for immune sequencing clone quantification. For bulk TCR libraries, previously described methods and listed TCR primers were used. Via MiXCR, TCRdb re-called the PCR reads, giving one row per CDR3 protein. This sample has fewer than 350,000 distinct CDR3 sequences, with about 23% found just once. In this sample, this clonotype turned up a few times. Germline V gives CDR1 DFQATT, CDR2 SNEGSKA (reference sequence). Trimming removed 5 bases at V and 2 bases at J, with 17 bases between. This CDR3 region has 15 residues.

The chain recombines TRBV20-1 with TRBJ2-3; no clear D. What was sequenced was naive CD8+ T cells from blood, with Jurkat cell RNA spiked in. Subset given: FACS-sorted CD8+CD4-CCR7+CD45RA+ naive T cells. This sequence was found in a human donor in good health. Some libraries in this study had Jurkat cell RNA spiked in. The DNA for the CDR3 is TGCAGTGCTGACGGGCCTGGTCATGACACAGATACGCAGTATTTT. Translation gives CSADGPGHDTDTQYF.